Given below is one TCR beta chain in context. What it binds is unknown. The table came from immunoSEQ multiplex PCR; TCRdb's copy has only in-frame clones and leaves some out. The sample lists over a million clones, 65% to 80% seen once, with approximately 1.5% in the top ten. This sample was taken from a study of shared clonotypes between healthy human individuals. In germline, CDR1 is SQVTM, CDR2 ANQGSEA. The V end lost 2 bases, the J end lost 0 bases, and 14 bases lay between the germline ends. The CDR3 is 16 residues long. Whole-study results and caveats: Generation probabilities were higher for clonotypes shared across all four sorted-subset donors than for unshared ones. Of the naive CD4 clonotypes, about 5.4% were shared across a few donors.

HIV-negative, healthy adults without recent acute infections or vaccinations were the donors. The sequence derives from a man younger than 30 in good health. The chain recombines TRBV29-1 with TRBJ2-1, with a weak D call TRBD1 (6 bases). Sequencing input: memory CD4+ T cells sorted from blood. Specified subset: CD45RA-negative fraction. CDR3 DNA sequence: TGCAGCGTTGAAACCATTGGGGGCCCCTCCTACAATGAGCAGTTCTTC. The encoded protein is CSVETIGGPSYNEQFF.